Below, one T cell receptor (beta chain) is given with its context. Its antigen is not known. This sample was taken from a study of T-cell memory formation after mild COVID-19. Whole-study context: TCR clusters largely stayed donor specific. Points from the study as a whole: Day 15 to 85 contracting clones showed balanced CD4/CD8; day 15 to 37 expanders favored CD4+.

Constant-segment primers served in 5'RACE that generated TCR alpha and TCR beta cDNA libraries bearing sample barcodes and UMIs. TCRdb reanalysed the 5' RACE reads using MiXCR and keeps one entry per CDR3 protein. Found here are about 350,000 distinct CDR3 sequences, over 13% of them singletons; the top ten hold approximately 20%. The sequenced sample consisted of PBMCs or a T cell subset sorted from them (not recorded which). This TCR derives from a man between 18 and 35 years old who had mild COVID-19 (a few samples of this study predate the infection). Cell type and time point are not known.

The CDR3 region is CASRRGNSYEQYF. CDR3 DNA: TGTGCCAGCAGGAGGGGTAACTCCTACGAGCAGTACTTC. J is TRBJ2-7 and V is TRBV7-2; D may correspond to TRBD1 or TRBD2 (5 bases each). V lost 6 bases and J 0 bases, leaving 9 bases between the germline ends. This CDR3 contains 13 residues. Looked up from germline, CDR1 is SGHTA and CDR2 is FQGNSA.